The entry below describes one T cell receptor (beta chain). Looked up from germline, CDR1 is GTSNPN and CDR2 is SVGIG (reference sequence). The CDR3 has 15 residues. The V and J ends lost 8 bases and 7 bases, in that order; junction bases with no gene match: 14. This sample is part of a study of blood T cell repertoires in COVID-19. At the level of the study: Samples came from the United States, Italy and Spain, spanning acute and convalescent COVID-19.

Libraries were prepared by immunoSEQ multiplex PCR; TCRdb keeps only in-frame clonotypes and omits some of them. This repertoire shows 450,000 or so clones, around nine tenths found once; its top ten account for 0.65% to 1%. Sequencing input: peripheral blood. The gene calls are TRBV30 and TRBJ2-5; the match to TRBD1 covers 12 bases. The receptor comes from a man between 18 and 29 years old with COVID-19, enrolled during active disease. The CDR3 DNA follows: TGTGCCACCTCGGGACAGGGGGCCATCGCTCTGACCCAGTACTTC. Its protein is CATSGQGAIALTQYF.